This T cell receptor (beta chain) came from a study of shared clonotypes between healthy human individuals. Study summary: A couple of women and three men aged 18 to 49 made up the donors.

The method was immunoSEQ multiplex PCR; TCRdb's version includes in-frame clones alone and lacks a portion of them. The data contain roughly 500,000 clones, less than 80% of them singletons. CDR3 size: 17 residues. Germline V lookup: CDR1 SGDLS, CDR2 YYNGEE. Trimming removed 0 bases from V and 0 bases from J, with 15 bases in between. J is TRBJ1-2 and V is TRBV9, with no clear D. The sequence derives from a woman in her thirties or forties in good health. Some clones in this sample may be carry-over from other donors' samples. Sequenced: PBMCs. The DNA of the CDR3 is TGTGCCAGCAGCGTAGGTGGATGGACGGGAGCTAACTATGGCTACACCTTC. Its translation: CASSVGGWTGANYGYTF.